This T cell receptor beta chain was identified in a study of cytomegalovirus exposure and HLA in healthy donors. The study, taken as a whole, reports: Cytomegalovirus association was assigned to approximately 160 TCR beta chains.

Concerning this clone: Its antigen is unidentified.

TCRdb keeps only in-frame clones here, not all; method: immunoSEQ multiplex PCR. This table has under 200,000 clones, about 95% appearing once. The source of this sequence is a woman between 18 and 29 years old in good health and CMV-seronegative. Specimen: PBMCs.

This CDR3 is CASSEAILSSYEQYF. The CDR3 coding sequence is TGTGCCAGCAGTGAAGCGATTCTTAGCTCCTACGAGCAGTACTTC. The chain has TRBV2 and TRBJ2-7, with D hard to call. Germline V gene sequence: CDR1 SNHLY, CDR2 FYNNEI. This CDR3 contains 15 residues. Trimming took off 0 bases at V and 0 bases at J, with 9 bases between the two ends.